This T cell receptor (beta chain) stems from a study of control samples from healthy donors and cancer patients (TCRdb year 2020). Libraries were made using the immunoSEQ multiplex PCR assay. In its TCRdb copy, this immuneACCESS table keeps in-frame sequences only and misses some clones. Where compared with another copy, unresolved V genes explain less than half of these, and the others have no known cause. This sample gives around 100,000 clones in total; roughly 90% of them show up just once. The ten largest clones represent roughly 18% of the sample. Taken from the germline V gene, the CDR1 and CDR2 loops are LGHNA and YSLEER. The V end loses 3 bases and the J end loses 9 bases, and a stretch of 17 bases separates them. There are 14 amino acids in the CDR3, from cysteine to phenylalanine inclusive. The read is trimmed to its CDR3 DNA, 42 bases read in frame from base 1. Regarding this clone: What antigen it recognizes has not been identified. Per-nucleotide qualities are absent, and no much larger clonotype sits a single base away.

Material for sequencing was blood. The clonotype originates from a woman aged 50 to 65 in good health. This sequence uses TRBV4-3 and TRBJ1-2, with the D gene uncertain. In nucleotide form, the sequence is TGCGCCAGCAGCCAGGATGTTAGACCGCTGCGCTACACCTTC. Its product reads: CASSQDVRPLRYTF.